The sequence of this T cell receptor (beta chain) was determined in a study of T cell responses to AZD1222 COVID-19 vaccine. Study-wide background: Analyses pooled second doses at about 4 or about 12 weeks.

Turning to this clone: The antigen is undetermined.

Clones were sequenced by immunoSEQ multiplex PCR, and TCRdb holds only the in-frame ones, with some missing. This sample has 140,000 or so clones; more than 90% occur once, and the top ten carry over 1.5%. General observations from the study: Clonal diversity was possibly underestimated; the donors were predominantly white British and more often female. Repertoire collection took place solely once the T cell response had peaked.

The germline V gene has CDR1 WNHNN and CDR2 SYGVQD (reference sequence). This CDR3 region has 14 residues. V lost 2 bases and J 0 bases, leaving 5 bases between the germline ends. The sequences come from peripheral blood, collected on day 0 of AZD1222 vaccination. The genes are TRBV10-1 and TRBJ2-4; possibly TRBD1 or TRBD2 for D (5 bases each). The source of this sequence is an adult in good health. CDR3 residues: CASSEGGAKNIQYF. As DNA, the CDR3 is TGCGCCAGCAGTGAGGGGGGAGCCAAAAACATTCAGTACTTC.